This TCR beta chain derives from a study of identical twins. J gave up 6 bases and V 4 bases, and 7 bases lay outside the gene matches. The germline CDR1 and CDR2 sequences are MGHRA and YSYEKL. The CDR3 totals 14 residues. TCRdb re-analysed the 5' RACE reads in MiXCR, keeping a single row per CDR3 protein. Of about 210,000 distinct CDR3 sequences listed, around 10% are singletons. This clonotype has more than one count but fewer than ten. The source of this sequence is a woman under 30 in good health. The chain is built from TRBV4-1 and TRBJ2-3, with 7 bases fitting TRBD2. The sequenced material came from memory (CD45RO+) T cells sorted from blood. The DNA of the CDR3 is TGCGCCAGCAGCCCACGGACTAGAACGGATACGCAGTATTTT. This codes for CASSPRTRTDTQYF.